The 21 T cell receptor beta chains below all came from one sample that was sequenced in a study of T cells in Graves' hyperthyroidism and ophthalmopathy. TCR beta CDR3 regions were amplified from RNA transcripts. HTBI primers were used for first-round RT-PCR of the TCR CDR3. TCRdb ran MiXCR on the multiplex PCR reads and lists one entry per CDR3 protein. The sample consists of about 360,000 distinct CDR3 sequences, roughly 25% of them appearing once. Material: blood. The receptors here all came from a man aged 50 to 60 with Graves' hyperthyroidism.

The chain is built from TRBV24-1 and TRBJ1-3; D is uncertain. The V and J ends lost 5 bases and 4 bases respectively, with 5 bases between them. Germline V CDR1 and CDR2: KGHDR, SFDVKD. The CDR3 has 12 amino acids. The CDR3 DNA sequence: TGTGCCACCAGTGCGGGAGGAAACACCATATATTTT. It translates to CATSAGGNTIYF.

V gene TRBV3-1 combines with J gene TRBJ2-5; D unclear. The length of the CDR3 is 14 residues. Germline V gives CDR1 LGHDT, CDR2 YNNKEL (reference sequence). With 0 bases removed from V and 4 bases from J, the gap between germline ends came to 9 bases. CDR3 in DNA: TGTGCCAGCAGCCAAGATCATCTGGGAGAGACCCAGTACTTC. Its protein product is CASSQDHLGETQYF.

This sequence joins TRBV10-3 and TRBJ1-5, with 7 positions matching TRBD1. The CDR3 spans 13 residues. With V trimmed by 6 bases and J by 4 bases, 3 bases remained unmatched. Per the germline V gene, CDR1 is ENHRY and CDR2 is SYGVKD. The chain's CDR3 is CAISGTVNQPQHF. The CDR3 nucleotides are TGTGCCATCAGCGGGACAGTTAATCAGCCCCAGCATTTT.

The table lists this clonotype with many counts. J is TRBJ2-1 and V is TRBV7-8, with 10 bases aligning to TRBD2. This CDR3 has 15 residues. Looked up from germline, CDR1 is SGHVS and CDR2 is FQNEAQ. The V segment lost 3 bases and the J segment 4 bases; nucleotides outside the gene matches: 3. CDR3 bases: TGTGCCAGCAGCTTGGCTAGCGGGAGATACAATGAGCAGTTCTTC. Translated, it gives CASSLASGRYNEQFF.

The sample holds a few counts of this clonotype. The chain employs TRBV6-1 and TRBJ2-3, with 8 bases fitting TRBD2. CDR1 and CDR2 from the germline V gene are MNHNS and SASEGT. Trimming removed 5 bases from V and 2 bases from J; junction bases left unmatched: 6. This CDR3 region has 15 residues. This chain's CDR3 is CASSQTSGDTDTQYF. CDR3 sequence (DNA): TGTGCCAGCAGTCAAACTAGCGGAGACACAGATACGCAGTATTTT.

The CDR3 is CASSHDPRGELFF. The DNA of the CDR3 is TGTGCCAGCAGCCATGACCCTCGGGGGGAGCTGTTTTTT. V and J are TRBV11-3 and TRBJ2-2; the D is unclear. V was trimmed by 5 bases and J by 8 bases, leaving 12 bases between them. From germline, CDR1 is SGHNT and CDR2 YENEEA. This CDR3 has 13 amino acids.

At least ten counts were recorded for this clonotype. V is TRBV7-2 and J is TRBJ2-1, with 7 bases identical to TRBD2. CDR3 length: 15 amino acids. Germline V gives CDR1 SGHTA, CDR2 FQGNSA. Germline trimming cut 2 bases from V and 4 bases from J; bases unmatched to any gene: 5. The CDR3 DNA reads TGTGCCAGCAGCTTAAGCGGGATGGAATACAATGAGCAGTTCTTC. Amino acids: CASSLSGMEYNEQFF.

About this clonotype itself: A read error is possible here, since a much larger clone lies one base away. The rearrangement joins TRBV2 to TRBJ2-7, with 9 bases fitting TRBD1. V was pared by 7 bases and J by 7 bases, with 11 bases of the junction left unmatched. This CDR3 comprises 14 residues. The germline V gene encodes CDR1 SNHLY and CDR2 FYNNEI. CDR3 sequence: CASTRSTGGREQYF. CDR3 in DNA: TGTGCCAGCACCCGATCGACAGGGGGAAGGGAGCAGTACTTC. The full variable domain, in which reference TRBV2 and TRBJ2-7 provide the parts outside the CDR3, is EPEVTQTPSHQVTQMGQEVILRCVPISNHLYFYWYRQILGQKVEFLVSFYNNEISEKSEIFDDQFSVERPDGSNFTLKIRSTKLEDSAMYFCASTRSTGGREQYFGPGTRLTVT.

Ten or more counts support this clonotype. The chain joins TRBV5-1 to TRBJ2-1; 15 nucleotides agree with TRBD2. Germline assignment: CDR1 SGHRS and CDR2 YFSETQ. V lost 4 bases, J lost 10 bases, and 9 bases stayed unmatched. The CDR3 runs 16 residues. CDR3 DNA sequence: TGCGCCAGCAGCCCCGGGACTAGCGGGAGGACACGGGAGCAGTTCTTC. Protein sequence: CASSPGTSGRTREQFF.

Concerning this clonotype: A much bigger clone sits one base away, suggesting this may be a read error. The rearrangement uses TRBV6-1 and TRBJ1-1; 8 positions agree with TRBD1. The CDR3 length is 15 residues. Trimming at V came to 4 bases and at J to 11 bases, leaving 15 bases not matched to a gene. CDR1 is MNHNS, CDR2 SASEGT, per germline. CDR3 residues: CASSGGQEEIYGAFF. The CDR3 coding sequence is TGTGCCAGCAGTGGGGGACAGGAGGAGATTTATGGGGCTTTCTTT.

J is TRBJ2-4 and V is TRBV20-1, with D possibly being TRBD1 or TRBD2 (6 bases each). Trimming removed 3 bases at V and 5 bases at J, with 23 bases between. The CDR3 consists of 17 residues. Germline V gene sequence: CDR1 DFQATT, CDR2 SNEGSKA (reference sequence). Here the CDR3 DNA reads TGCAGTGCTAGTGGGGGTGGCGGGACACTTCTTGAAAACATTCAGTACTTC. Protein sequence: CSASGGGGTLLENIQYF.

This clonotype was observed a handful of times. The V call is TRBV6-2 or TRBV6-3, the J call TRBJ1-4; TRBD1 agrees at 7 bases. CDR3 length equals 14 residues. V lost 0 bases to trimming and J lost 6 bases; unmatched junction nucleotides: 1. Germline CDR1 reads MNHEY; CDR2 reads SVGEGT. This chain's CDR3 is CASSYSGQYEKLFF. The CDR3 DNA sequence: TGTGCCAGCAGTTACTCGGGACAGTATGAAAAACTGTTTTTT.

V usage is TRBV30 and J usage is TRBJ2-7, with a weak D call TRBD1 (6 bases). The CDR3 spans 15 residues. V shed 1 base and J shed 0 bases, with 13 bases lying between them. Per the germline V gene, CDR1 is GTSNPN and CDR2 is SVGIG (reference sequence). In DNA, the CDR3 is TGTGCCTGGAGTGCTGGGCAGGGGCGCTCCTACGAGCAGTACTTC. This sequence encodes CAWSAGQGRSYEQYF.

In DNA form, the CDR3 reads TGCAGTGCTAGAGTCCCAGGGGGGGCCGGGGAGCTGTTTTTT. This codes for CSARVPGGAGELFF. The chain employs TRBV20-1 and TRBJ2-2; D possibly uses TRBD1 or TRBD2 (7 bases each). The CDR3 length is 14 residues. Germline assignment: CDR1 DFQATT and CDR2 SNEGSKA (reference sequence). V dropped 1 base and J dropped 6 bases, with 12 bases sitting between them.

This clonotype was observed at least ten times. This chain joins TRBV7-8 and TRBJ2-3, with TRBD2 matching over 11 bases. Trimming took 2 bases from V and 6 from J; bases not matched to a gene: 7. Germline V lookup: CDR1 SGHVS, CDR2 FQNEAQ. The CDR3 sequence is 16 residues long. For the CDR3, the DNA is TGTGCCAGCAGCTTATCCTCTAGCGGGAGGATGGATACGCAGTATTTT. Protein: CASSLSSSGRMDTQYF.

Many counts were recorded for this clonotype. V usage is TRBV24-1 and J usage is TRBJ2-7, with 7 bases matching TRBD1. The germline CDR1 and CDR2 sequences are KGHDR and SFDVKD. There are 14 residues in the CDR3. The ends lost 4 bases at V and 5 bases at J; junction bases unmatched: 7. CDR3 amino acids: CATSEADRAHEQYF. CDR3 DNA sequence: TGTGCCACCAGTGAAGCCGACAGGGCCCACGAGCAGTACTTC.

The chain recombines TRBV9 with TRBJ2-7; D is ambiguous. Germline CDR1 and CDR2: SGDLS and YYNGEE. The CDR3 contains 13 residues. Between the trimmed V and J ends, which lost 0 bases and 4 bases, there was a span of 8 bases. This chain's CDR3 is CASSVGAEYEQYF. CDR3 bases: TGTGCCAGCAGCGTAGGGGCAGAGTACGAGCAGTACTTC.

This clonotype was recorded a few times. The V and J genes are TRBV5-4 and TRBJ1-5; possible D gene TRBD1, 5 bases. V gave up 3 bases and J gave up 3 bases, with 10 bases separating them. CDR3 length: 14 residues. The germline V gene has CDR1 SGHNT and CDR2 YYREEE (reference sequence). In DNA form, the CDR3 reads TGTGCCAGCAGCTCCGACAGAAACAATCAGCCCCAGCATTTT. This sequence encodes CASSSDRNNQPQHF.

The rearrangement joins TRBV15 to TRBJ2-5; D possibly corresponds to TRBD2 (6 bases). The ends were cut back, 3 bases at V and 1 base at J, with 9 bases in the middle. The CDR3 covers 14 residues. The V gene's germline CDR1 is LNHNV and CDR2 YYDKDF (reference sequence). The chain's CDR3 is CATSRREVQETQYF. The DNA for the CDR3 is TGTGCCACCAGCAGGAGGGAGGTCCAAGAGACCCAGTACTTC.

The table lists this clonotype with many counts. The V and J genes are TRBV10-3 and TRBJ2-5; 7 nucleotides match TRBD1. The germline V gene encodes CDR1 ENHRY and CDR2 SYGVKD. V lost 5 bases and J lost 1; bases outside the gene matches: 1. The CDR3 is 13 residues long. Here the CDR3 reads CAISWDSQETQYF. The CDR3 bases are TGTGCCATCAGTTGGGACAGCCAAGAGACCCAGTACTTC.

This chain joins TRBV7-9 and TRBJ1-1; D possibly corresponds to TRBD1 (6 bases). This CDR3 has 14 residues. From germline, CDR1 is SEHNR and CDR2 FQNEAQ (reference sequence). Trimming shortened V by 1 base and J by 6 bases, and 12 bases separated the two germline ends. CDR3 sequence (DNA): TGTGCCAGCAGCTTAGGGGGGCTCGGATCTGAAGCTTTCTTT. As protein: CASSLGGLGSEAFF. Complete variable domain (other parts from reference TRBV7-9 and TRBJ1-1): DTGVSQNPRHKITKRGQNVTFRCDPISEHNRLYWYRQTLGQGPEFLTYFQNEAQLEKSRLLSDRFSAERPKGSFSTLEIQRTEQGDSAMYLCASSLGGLGSEAFFGQGTRLTVV.